Below, 17 T cell receptor beta chains from the same sample are listed, as sequenced in a study of T cells in Graves' hyperthyroidism and ophthalmopathy. The CDR3 regions of TCR beta were amplified from RNA transcripts. Primed by the HTBI set, a first-round RT-PCR was run on the TCR CDR3. Via MiXCR, TCRdb re-called the multiplex PCR reads, giving one row per CDR3 protein. In the table there are about 640,000 distinct CDR3 sequences, 20% of which are singletons. The source material was blood. Source of these receptors: a man in his thirties or forties with Graves' ophthalmopathy.

The chain is built from TRBV28 and TRBJ2-2; D is unresolved. CDR1 is MDHEN and CDR2 is SYDVKM in the germline V gene. V was cut by 1 base and J by 4 bases, with 7 bases left in between. The CDR3 loop spans 14 amino acids. The CDR3 nucleotides read TGTGCCAGCAGTTTATACGTAGGCACCGGGGAGCTGTTTTTT. It specifies CASSLYVGTGELFF.

This clonotype was found many times. This chain connects TRBV7-2 to TRBJ2-1, with 15 positions matching TRBD2. CDR1 is SGHTA, CDR2 FQGNSA, per germline. The V segment lost 2 bases and the J segment 7 bases; nucleotides outside the gene matches: 9. The CDR3 contains 18 residues. The CDR3 reads CASSLRQAGTSGRNEQFF. As DNA, the CDR3 is TGTGCCAGCAGCTTACGACAGGCCGGGACTAGCGGGAGGAATGAGCAGTTCTTC.

The chain employs TRBV2 and TRBJ1-5; 12 bases line up with TRBD1. Germline V gives CDR1 SNHLY, CDR2 FYNNEI. The CDR3 length is 17 residues. J gave up 3 bases and V 2 bases, and 5 bases lay outside the gene matches. The CDR3 reads CASSEMGQGAVNQPQHF. The CDR3 DNA sequence: TGTGCCAGCAGTGAAATGGGACAGGGGGCAGTCAATCAGCCCCAGCATTTT.

This rearrangement joins TRBV28 to TRBJ2-1; 7 nucleotides match TRBD1. Germline V gives CDR1 MDHEN, CDR2 SYDVKM. This CDR3 spans 17 amino acids. Trimming took 10 bases from V and 6 from J; bases not matched to a gene: 21. As DNA, the CDR3 is TGTGCCACCACCGGGACAGTGATAGAGGCAACCGGCAATGAGCAGTTCTTC. It translates to CATTGTVIEATGNEQFF.

This clonotype appeared a single time. The chain recombines TRBV10-1 with TRBJ1-5, with D unclear. The germline V and J ends were trimmed by 4 bases and 6 bases, with 10 bases remaining between them. The CDR3 covers 13 residues. Germline assignment: CDR1 WNHNN and CDR2 SYGVQD (reference sequence). The CDR3 coding sequence is TGCGCCAGCAGTGCTCTGGGAAGTCAGCCCCAGCATTTT. This sequence encodes CASSALGSQPQHF.

In DNA, the CDR3 is TGCGCCAGCACGACTAGCGGGAGTGGGAACACCGGGGAGCTGTTTTTT. Its translation: CASTTSGSGNTGELFF. This chain joins TRBV5-1 and TRBJ2-2, with 12 bases identical to TRBD2. Trimming at V came to 6 bases and at J to 1 base, leaving 4 bases not matched to a gene. This CDR3 region has 16 residues. CDR1 and CDR2 from the germline V gene are SGHRS and YFSETQ.

This clonotype was seen repeatedly, ten times or more. The chain recombines TRBV20-1 with TRBJ1-1, with 11 bases aligning to TRBD1. With V trimmed by 7 bases and J by 6 bases, 1 base remained unmatched. Germline V gene data show CDR1 as DFQATT and CDR2 as SNEGSKA (reference sequence). CDR3 length: 11 amino acids. CDR3 loop: CSGDRGAEAFF. CDR3 nucleotide sequence: TGCAGTGGGGACAGGGGGGCTGAAGCTTTCTTT.

The V and J genes are TRBV19 and TRBJ2-1, with TRBD2 identical over 8 bases. The CDR3 consists of 14 residues. Germline V gene data show CDR1 as LNHDA and CDR2 as SQIVND (reference sequence). J was trimmed by 7 bases and V by 5 bases; bases with no gene match: 7. Here the CDR3 reads CASSPGGPVNEQFF. The DNA for the CDR3 is TGTGCCAGTAGTCCGGGAGGGCCAGTAAATGAGCAGTTCTTC.

This clonotype showed up just a few times. The genes are TRBV13 and TRBJ2-2; the match to TRBD2 covers 12 bases. With V trimmed by 4 bases and J by 4 bases, 4 bases remained unmatched. Germline V lookup: CDR1 PRHDT, CDR2 FYEKMQ (reference sequence). This CDR3 contains 16 residues. CDR3 coding DNA: TGTGCCAGCAGCTCCGGACTAGCGGGACCCACCGGGGAGCTGTTTTTT. Amino acids: CASSSGLAGPTGELFF.

This clonotype was detected a few times. This chain joins TRBV30 and TRBJ2-5, with D possibly being TRBD2 (6 bases). Trimming removed 0 bases from V and 1 base from J, with 9 bases in between. The CDR3 sequence is 14 residues long. CDR1 is GTSNPN and CDR2 is SVGIG in the germline V gene (reference sequence). CDR3 residues: CAWSVGGTQETQYF. CDR3 coding DNA: TGTGCCTGGAGTGTCGGAGGGACCCAAGAGACCCAGTACTTC.

This clonotype was counted only a few times. V and J are TRBV6-1 and TRBJ2-5; a weak D match, TRBD2 (6 bases). Germline V gene data show CDR1 as MNHNS and CDR2 as SASEGT. With 5 bases removed from V and 1 base from J, the gap between germline ends came to 20 bases. The CDR3 runs 17 residues. CDR3 protein: CASSPRRAGRPQETQYF. In DNA, the CDR3 is TGTGCCAGCAGTCCCCGAAGGGCGGGGCGTCCCCAAGAGACCCAGTACTTC.

At least ten counts were recorded for this clonotype. The chain couples TRBV2 to TRBJ2-5; D could derive from TRBD1 or TRBD2 (5 bases each). Germline V gene lookup returns CDR1 SNHLY and CDR2 FYNNEI. V was trimmed by 11 bases and J by 7 bases, leaving 17 bases between them. The CDR3 extends over 12 amino acids. The CDR3: CAGSGSSGTQYF. Written as DNA, the CDR3 is TGTGCCGGCTCAGGGAGTAGTGGGACCCAGTACTTC.

This clonotype was found a few times. This sequence joins TRBV24-1 and TRBJ2-2; D is uncertain. Per germline, CDR1 KGHDR and CDR2 SFDVKD. The V gene lost 4 bases and the J gene lost 3 bases, with 11 bases spanning the gap. CDR3 length: 15 amino acids. This CDR3 reads CATSDSGPYTGELFF. Written as DNA, the CDR3 is TGTGCCACCAGTGACTCCGGGCCTTACACCGGGGAGCTGTTTTTT.

The rearrangement links TRBV19 to TRBJ2-1; 9 bases are shared with TRBD1. V lost 3 bases and J lost 7; bases outside the gene matches: 7. The CDR3 length is 15 residues. The V gene's germline CDR1 is LNHDA and CDR2 SQIVND (reference sequence). The DNA for the CDR3 is TGTGCCAGTAGTATTAAACAGGGGGCGCTTAATGAGCAGTTCTTC. This encodes CASSIKQGALNEQFF.

V is TRBV29-1 and J is TRBJ2-7; D uncertain. Per the germline V gene, CDR1 is SQVTM and CDR2 is ANQGSEA. This CDR3 region has 12 residues. The V gene lost 8 bases and the J gene lost 2 bases, with 13 bases spanning the gap. CDR3 loop: CSYVGLAYEQYF. As DNA, the CDR3 is TGCAGCTATGTCGGGTTAGCCTACGAGCAGTACTTC.

A remark on this clonotype: A much larger clone differs by one base, so this may be a read error. CDR3 sequence (DNA): TGCACCAGCAGCTTGGGGGCGCGAACTGAAGCTTTCTTT. This gives the protein CTSSLGARTEAFF. The gene calls are TRBV5-1 and TRBJ1-1; D is perhaps TRBD1 (6 bases). CDR1 SGHRS and CDR2 YFSETQ come from the germline V gene. The CDR3 totals 13 residues.

This clonotype was found a few times. V gene TRBV11-3 combines with J gene TRBJ1-2; D is unresolved. V dropped 4 bases and J dropped 1 base, with 16 bases sitting between them. The V gene's germline CDR1 is SGHNT and CDR2 YENEEA. The CDR3 consists of 16 residues. The CDR3 region has the DNA TGTGCCAGCAGCTCCATGTTATCCACATTTAACTATGGCTACACCTTC. As protein: CASSSMLSTFNYGYTF.